Listed below are T cell receptor beta chains from one sample, sequenced in a study of blood T cell repertoires in COVID-19. Clones were sequenced by immunoSEQ multiplex PCR, and TCRdb holds only the in-frame ones, with some missing. The sample shows around 110,000 clones, 65% to 85% of them seen only once. Sequencing was done on a sample of peripheral blood. Every receptor here comes from a woman in her sixties or seventies with acute or convalescent COVID-19. Each CDR3 is given with its conserved first and last residue. Fields, in order: J gene, clone size, D gene, V gene, CDR3 DNA, CDR3 protein. A D gene is named only where the DNA matches it firmly. Only part of the rows carry a size: once, few, many, or a class if the clone is expanded.

j_gene: TRBJ2-5; abundance: -; d_gene: TRBD1; v_gene: TRBV5-1; CDR3nt: TGCGCCAGCAGCTCCGGACAGGGCGGCGAGACCCAGTACTTC; CDR3aa: CASSSGQGGETQYF
j_gene: TRBJ1-1; abundance: -; d_gene: -; v_gene: TRBV5-1; CDR3nt: TGCGCCAGCAGCTCCGACGGGGGGAACACTGAAGCTTTCTTT; CDR3aa: CASSSDGGNTEAFF
j_gene: TRBJ2-4; abundance: -; d_gene: TRBD1; v_gene: TRBV12-3/TRBV12-4; CDR3nt: TGTGCCAGCAGTATCGACAGGGTCCAGTACTTC; CDR3aa: CASSIDRVQYF
j_gene: TRBJ2-4; abundance: -; d_gene: TRBD2; v_gene: TRBV14; CDR3nt: TGTGCCAGCAGAAAAGCGGGAGGTCCCAAAAACATTCAGTACTTC; CDR3aa: CASRKAGGPKNIQYF
j_gene: TRBJ2-1; abundance: -; d_gene: TRBD1; v_gene: TRBV4-1; CDR3nt: TGCGCCAGCAGCCATTGGACAGGGGGCTCCTACAATGAGCAGTTCTTC; CDR3aa: CASSHWTGGSYNEQFF
j_gene: TRBJ1-1; abundance: -; d_gene: TRBD1; v_gene: TRBV28; CDR3nt: TGTGCCAGCAGTTTATTAGGACAGGGCAACACTGAAGCTTTCTTT; CDR3aa: CASSLLGQGNTEAFF
j_gene: TRBJ1-2; abundance: -; d_gene: -; v_gene: TRBV7-9; CDR3nt: TGTGCCAGCAGCCCAGTATCGTCAGTTCCCTATGGCTACACCTTC; CDR3aa: CASSPVSSVPYGYTF
j_gene: TRBJ1-5; abundance: -; d_gene: -; v_gene: TRBV28; CDR3nt: TGTGCCAGCGCTCTTGCTGGGGGCCTCTATCAGCCCCAGCATTTT; CDR3aa: CASALAGGLYQPQHF
j_gene: TRBJ1-1; abundance: -; d_gene: -; v_gene: TRBV7-3; CDR3nt: TGTGCCAGCAGCTTTAGCCTGAACACTGAAGCTTTCTTT; CDR3aa: CASSFSLNTEAFF
j_gene: TRBJ2-5; abundance: -; d_gene: -; v_gene: TRBV19; CDR3nt: TGTGCCAGTAGTACTGTGGGGGGTCTGTTGGAGACCCAGTACTTC; CDR3aa: CASSTVGGLLETQYF
j_gene: TRBJ2-3; abundance: -; d_gene: TRBD2; v_gene: TRBV7-2; CDR3nt: TGTGCCAGCAGCTTAGAAGGGACTAACACAGATACGCAGTATTTT; CDR3aa: CASSLEGTNTDTQYF
j_gene: TRBJ1-2; abundance: -; d_gene: -; v_gene: TRBV7-8; CDR3nt: TGTGCCAGCAGCGCCCTGCAGGGCCTCTATGGCTACACCTTC; CDR3aa: CASSALQGLYGYTF
j_gene: TRBJ2-1; abundance: -; d_gene: TRBD2; v_gene: TRBV14; CDR3nt: TGTGCCAGCAGCCTACGACCTCTAAGCGGGGGGTATGACAATGAGCAGTTCTTC; CDR3aa: CASSLRPLSGGYDNEQFF
j_gene: TRBJ2-1; abundance: -; d_gene: -; v_gene: TRBV19; CDR3nt: TGTGCCAGTAGTATAGGCGCGTCTTCCAATGAGCAGTTCTTC; CDR3aa: CASSIGASSNEQFF
j_gene: TRBJ2-5; abundance: -; d_gene: -; v_gene: TRBV18; CDR3nt: TGTGCCAGCTCACCACTCGGGGGTACAGAGACCCAGTACTTC; CDR3aa: CASSPLGGTETQYF
j_gene: TRBJ1-2; abundance: -; d_gene: -; v_gene: TRBV21-1; CDR3nt: TGTGCCAGCAGCAGGACAGGGGTTCCTTTTTTTTCTAACTATGGCTACACCTTC; CDR3aa: CASSRTGVPFFSNYGYTF
j_gene: TRBJ2-3; abundance: -; d_gene: -; v_gene: TRBV19; CDR3nt: TGTGCCAGTAGTATACGGGGGAATACGCAGTATTTT; CDR3aa: CASSIRGNTQYF
j_gene: TRBJ2-1; abundance: -; d_gene: TRBD1; v_gene: TRBV5-1; CDR3nt: TGCGCCAGCAGCTCCCGACAGGGGGCCTACAATGAGCAGTTCTTC; CDR3aa: CASSSRQGAYNEQFF
j_gene: TRBJ1-2; abundance: -; d_gene: TRBD1; v_gene: TRBV6-5; CDR3nt: TGTGCCAGCAGTTACGGGGGGACAGGGGACAACTATGGCTACACCTTC; CDR3aa: CASSYGGTGDNYGYTF
j_gene: TRBJ2-2; abundance: -; d_gene: -; v_gene: TRBV7-3; CDR3nt: TGTGCCAGCAGCTTAAGAGGGGGGAACACCGGGGAGCTGTTTTTT; CDR3aa: CASSLRGGNTGELFF
j_gene: TRBJ1-4; abundance: few; d_gene: -; v_gene: TRBV5-1; CDR3nt: TGCGCCAGCAGCCCGACAGGCGTTAATGAAAAACTGTTTTTT; CDR3aa: CASSPTGVNEKLFF
j_gene: TRBJ1-1; abundance: -; d_gene: -; v_gene: TRBV5-1; CDR3nt: TGCGCCAGCAGCTTGGTAGGGGTCCCTGAAGCTTTCTTT; CDR3aa: CASSLVGVPEAFF
j_gene: TRBJ1-5; abundance: -; d_gene: -; v_gene: TRBV28; CDR3nt: TGTGCCAGCAGTTACCAGGGTGGGATTGATCAGCCCCAGCATTTT; CDR3aa: CASSYQGGIDQPQHF
j_gene: TRBJ1-1; abundance: -; d_gene: TRBD1; v_gene: TRBV28; CDR3nt: TGTGCCAGCCGGGGGACAGGTAATATGAACACTGAAGCTTTCTTT; CDR3aa: CASRGTGNMNTEAFF
j_gene: TRBJ1-5; abundance: -; d_gene: -; v_gene: TRBV3-1/TRBV3-2; CDR3nt: TGTGCCAGCAGCCGCAGCGTCCGGGACAATCAGCCCCAGCATTTT; CDR3aa: CASSRSVRDNQPQHF
j_gene: TRBJ2-7; abundance: -; d_gene: -; v_gene: TRBV30; CDR3nt: TGTGCCTGGAGTGCCAGGGCTAACTACGAGCAGTACTTC; CDR3aa: CAWSARANYEQYF
j_gene: TRBJ2-7; abundance: -; d_gene: -; v_gene: TRBV7-9; CDR3nt: TGTGCCAGCAGCTTATCCATGGGAGCCCCCCACGAGCAGTACTTC; CDR3aa: CASSLSMGAPHEQYF
j_gene: TRBJ2-3; abundance: -; d_gene: TRBD2; v_gene: TRBV19; CDR3nt: TGTGCCAGTAGTGGTGACCCAGGGCTAGCGGGAAGCTCTAGCACAGATACGCAGTATTTT; CDR3aa: CASSGDPGLAGSSSTDTQYF
j_gene: TRBJ1-6; abundance: -; d_gene: -; v_gene: TRBV6-5; CDR3nt: TGTGCCAGCAGTCCTCAGGGGTTTTCGAATTCACCCCTCCACTTT; CDR3aa: CASSPQGFSNSPLHF
j_gene: TRBJ2-1; abundance: -; d_gene: -; v_gene: TRBV9; CDR3nt: TGTGCCAGCAAAAGAGAAGAGGACTACAATGAGCAGTTCTTC; CDR3aa: CASKREEDYNEQFF
j_gene: TRBJ2-1; abundance: -; d_gene: -; v_gene: TRBV3-1/TRBV3-2; CDR3nt: TGTGCCAGCAGCACCGCCCCGCTAGCCGACAATGAGCAGTTCTTC; CDR3aa: CASSTAPLADNEQFF
j_gene: TRBJ2-2; abundance: -; d_gene: -; v_gene: TRBV12-3/TRBV12-4; CDR3nt: TGTGCCAGCCGTGACAAGGCCCGGGAGCTGTTTTTT; CDR3aa: CASRDKARELFF
j_gene: TRBJ2-1; abundance: -; d_gene: -; v_gene: TRBV5-1; CDR3nt: TGCGCCAGCAGCGGGGCAGGGCCCCACAATGAGCAGTTCTTC; CDR3aa: CASSGAGPHNEQFF
j_gene: TRBJ2-1; abundance: -; d_gene: -; v_gene: TRBV9; CDR3nt: TGTGCCAGCAGCGTAGAAGTCCCCCCTCAGGGTTACAATGAGCAGTTCTTC; CDR3aa: CASSVEVPPQGYNEQFF
j_gene: TRBJ2-2; abundance: -; d_gene: TRBD1; v_gene: TRBV7-8; CDR3nt: TGTGCCAGCAGCTTAAGTCAGGGGGACACCGGGGAGCTGTTTTTT; CDR3aa: CASSLSQGDTGELFF
j_gene: TRBJ1-6; abundance: few; d_gene: TRBD1; v_gene: TRBV19; CDR3nt: TGTGCCAGTAGTATTGCACAGGGGGTTTCACCCCTCCACTTT; CDR3aa: CASSIAQGVSPLHF
j_gene: TRBJ1-6; abundance: -; d_gene: -; v_gene: TRBV5-1; CDR3nt: TGCGCCAGCAGTGGGGGCAATTCACCCCTCCACTTT; CDR3aa: CASSGGNSPLHF
j_gene: TRBJ1-2; abundance: -; d_gene: TRBD1; v_gene: TRBV5-5; CDR3nt: TGTGCCAGCAGCCCGATCGTGGGGGACAGTGGCTACACCTTC; CDR3aa: CASSPIVGDSGYTF
j_gene: TRBJ2-7; abundance: -; d_gene: -; v_gene: TRBV29-1; CDR3nt: TGCAGCGTTGAGGCCCCGGGAGTTGACTACGAGCAGTACTTC; CDR3aa: CSVEAPGVDYEQYF
j_gene: TRBJ1-5; abundance: -; d_gene: -; v_gene: TRBV28; CDR3nt: TGTGCCAGCAGTTTCCAGGGAAGGCAGCCCCAGCATTTT; CDR3aa: CASSFQGRQPQHF
j_gene: TRBJ1-5; abundance: -; d_gene: -; v_gene: TRBV28; CDR3nt: TGTGCCAGCAGTTTATGGCGTGGGGGGTTGGGCAATCAGCCCCAGCATTTT; CDR3aa: CASSLWRGGLGNQPQHF
j_gene: TRBJ1-2; abundance: -; d_gene: -; v_gene: TRBV3-1/TRBV3-2; CDR3nt: TGTGCCAGCAGCCAACCAGGGAACTTAGGCTATGGCTACACCTTC; CDR3aa: CASSQPGNLGYGYTF